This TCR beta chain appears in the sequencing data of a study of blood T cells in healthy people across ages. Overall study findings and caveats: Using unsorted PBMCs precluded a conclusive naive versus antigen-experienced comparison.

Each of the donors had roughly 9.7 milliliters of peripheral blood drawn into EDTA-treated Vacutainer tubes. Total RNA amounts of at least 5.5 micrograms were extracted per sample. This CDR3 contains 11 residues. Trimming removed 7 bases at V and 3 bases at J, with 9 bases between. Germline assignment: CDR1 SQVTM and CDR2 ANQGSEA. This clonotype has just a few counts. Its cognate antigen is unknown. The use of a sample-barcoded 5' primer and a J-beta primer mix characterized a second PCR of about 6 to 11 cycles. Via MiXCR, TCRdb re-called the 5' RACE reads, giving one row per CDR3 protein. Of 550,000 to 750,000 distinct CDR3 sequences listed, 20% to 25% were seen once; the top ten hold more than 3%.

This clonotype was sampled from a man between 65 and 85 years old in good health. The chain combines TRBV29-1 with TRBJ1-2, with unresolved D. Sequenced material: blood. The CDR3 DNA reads TGCAGCGAGGAACGGGACTATGGCTACACCTTC. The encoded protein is CSEERDYGYTF.